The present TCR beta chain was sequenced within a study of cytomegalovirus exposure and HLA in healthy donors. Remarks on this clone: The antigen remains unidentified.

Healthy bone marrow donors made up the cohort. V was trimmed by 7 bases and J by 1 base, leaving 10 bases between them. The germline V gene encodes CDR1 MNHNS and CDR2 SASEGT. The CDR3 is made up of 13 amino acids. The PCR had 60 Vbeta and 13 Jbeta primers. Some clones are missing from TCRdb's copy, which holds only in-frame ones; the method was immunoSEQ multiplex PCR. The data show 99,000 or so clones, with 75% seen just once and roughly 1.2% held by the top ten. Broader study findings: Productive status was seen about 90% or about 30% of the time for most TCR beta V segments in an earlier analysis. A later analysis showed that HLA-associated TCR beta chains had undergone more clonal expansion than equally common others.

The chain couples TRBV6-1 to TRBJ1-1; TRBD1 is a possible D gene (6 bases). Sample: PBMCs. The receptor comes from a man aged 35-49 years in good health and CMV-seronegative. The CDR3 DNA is TGTGCCAGCAAACTACAGGGGAACACTGAAGCTTTCTTT. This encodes CASKLQGNTEAFF.